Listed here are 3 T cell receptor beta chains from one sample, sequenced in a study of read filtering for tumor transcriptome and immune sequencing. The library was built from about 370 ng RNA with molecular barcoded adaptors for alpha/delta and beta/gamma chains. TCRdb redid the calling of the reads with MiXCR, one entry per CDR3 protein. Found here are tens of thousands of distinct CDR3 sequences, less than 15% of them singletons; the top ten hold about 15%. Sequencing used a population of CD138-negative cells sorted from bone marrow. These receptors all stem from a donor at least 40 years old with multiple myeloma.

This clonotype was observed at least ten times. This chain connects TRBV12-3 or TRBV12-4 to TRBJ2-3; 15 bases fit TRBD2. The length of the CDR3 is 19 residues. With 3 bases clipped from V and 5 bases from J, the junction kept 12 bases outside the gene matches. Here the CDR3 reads CASSFPGLAGGPSKDTQYF. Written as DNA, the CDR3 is TGTGCCAGCAGTTTCCCCGGACTAGCGGGAGGGCCGAGTAAAGATACGCAGTATTTT.

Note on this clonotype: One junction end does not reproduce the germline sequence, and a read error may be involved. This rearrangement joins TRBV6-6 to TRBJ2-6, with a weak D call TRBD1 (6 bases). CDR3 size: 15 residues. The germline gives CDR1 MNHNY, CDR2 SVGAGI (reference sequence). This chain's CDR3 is CASIGSGAGANALTF. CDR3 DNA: TGTGCCAGCATCGGATCAGGGGCCGGGGCCAACGCCCTGACTTTC.

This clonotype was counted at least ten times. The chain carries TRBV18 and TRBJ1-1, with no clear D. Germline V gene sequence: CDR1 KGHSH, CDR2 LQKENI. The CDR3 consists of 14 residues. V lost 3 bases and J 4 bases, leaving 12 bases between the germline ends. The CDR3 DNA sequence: TGTGCCAGCTCACCTCAACAGAAGCTCACTGAAGCTTTCTTT. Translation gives CASSPQQKLTEAFF.